This T cell receptor beta chain was sequenced for a study of T cells in localized non-small cell lung cancer. Findings and limits, study-wide: Uninvolved adjacent lung had higher T cell clonality than tumor and all other tissues.

Trimming removed 5 bases from V and 0 bases from J, with 14 bases in between. The CDR3 covers 16 residues. In germline, CDR1 is GTSNPN, CDR2 SVGIG (reference sequence). As concerns this clone: Its antigen is currently unknown.

Only in-frame clones appear in the TCRdb table, and some are missing; sequencing was by immunoSEQ multiplex PCR. Of under 100,000 clones in the sample, 88% are singletons; the top ten hold 20% to 25%. This TCR was recovered from a woman aged 40 to 75 with stage I squamous cell lung carcinoma. The source was peripheral blood, collected before any cancer treatment. The chain links TRBV30 to TRBJ1-6; D is unresolved. The CDR3 sequence: CAWAPGGSSYNSPLHF. In DNA form, the CDR3 reads TGTGCCTGGGCCCCTGGAGGGAGCTCCTATAATTCACCCCTCCACTTT.